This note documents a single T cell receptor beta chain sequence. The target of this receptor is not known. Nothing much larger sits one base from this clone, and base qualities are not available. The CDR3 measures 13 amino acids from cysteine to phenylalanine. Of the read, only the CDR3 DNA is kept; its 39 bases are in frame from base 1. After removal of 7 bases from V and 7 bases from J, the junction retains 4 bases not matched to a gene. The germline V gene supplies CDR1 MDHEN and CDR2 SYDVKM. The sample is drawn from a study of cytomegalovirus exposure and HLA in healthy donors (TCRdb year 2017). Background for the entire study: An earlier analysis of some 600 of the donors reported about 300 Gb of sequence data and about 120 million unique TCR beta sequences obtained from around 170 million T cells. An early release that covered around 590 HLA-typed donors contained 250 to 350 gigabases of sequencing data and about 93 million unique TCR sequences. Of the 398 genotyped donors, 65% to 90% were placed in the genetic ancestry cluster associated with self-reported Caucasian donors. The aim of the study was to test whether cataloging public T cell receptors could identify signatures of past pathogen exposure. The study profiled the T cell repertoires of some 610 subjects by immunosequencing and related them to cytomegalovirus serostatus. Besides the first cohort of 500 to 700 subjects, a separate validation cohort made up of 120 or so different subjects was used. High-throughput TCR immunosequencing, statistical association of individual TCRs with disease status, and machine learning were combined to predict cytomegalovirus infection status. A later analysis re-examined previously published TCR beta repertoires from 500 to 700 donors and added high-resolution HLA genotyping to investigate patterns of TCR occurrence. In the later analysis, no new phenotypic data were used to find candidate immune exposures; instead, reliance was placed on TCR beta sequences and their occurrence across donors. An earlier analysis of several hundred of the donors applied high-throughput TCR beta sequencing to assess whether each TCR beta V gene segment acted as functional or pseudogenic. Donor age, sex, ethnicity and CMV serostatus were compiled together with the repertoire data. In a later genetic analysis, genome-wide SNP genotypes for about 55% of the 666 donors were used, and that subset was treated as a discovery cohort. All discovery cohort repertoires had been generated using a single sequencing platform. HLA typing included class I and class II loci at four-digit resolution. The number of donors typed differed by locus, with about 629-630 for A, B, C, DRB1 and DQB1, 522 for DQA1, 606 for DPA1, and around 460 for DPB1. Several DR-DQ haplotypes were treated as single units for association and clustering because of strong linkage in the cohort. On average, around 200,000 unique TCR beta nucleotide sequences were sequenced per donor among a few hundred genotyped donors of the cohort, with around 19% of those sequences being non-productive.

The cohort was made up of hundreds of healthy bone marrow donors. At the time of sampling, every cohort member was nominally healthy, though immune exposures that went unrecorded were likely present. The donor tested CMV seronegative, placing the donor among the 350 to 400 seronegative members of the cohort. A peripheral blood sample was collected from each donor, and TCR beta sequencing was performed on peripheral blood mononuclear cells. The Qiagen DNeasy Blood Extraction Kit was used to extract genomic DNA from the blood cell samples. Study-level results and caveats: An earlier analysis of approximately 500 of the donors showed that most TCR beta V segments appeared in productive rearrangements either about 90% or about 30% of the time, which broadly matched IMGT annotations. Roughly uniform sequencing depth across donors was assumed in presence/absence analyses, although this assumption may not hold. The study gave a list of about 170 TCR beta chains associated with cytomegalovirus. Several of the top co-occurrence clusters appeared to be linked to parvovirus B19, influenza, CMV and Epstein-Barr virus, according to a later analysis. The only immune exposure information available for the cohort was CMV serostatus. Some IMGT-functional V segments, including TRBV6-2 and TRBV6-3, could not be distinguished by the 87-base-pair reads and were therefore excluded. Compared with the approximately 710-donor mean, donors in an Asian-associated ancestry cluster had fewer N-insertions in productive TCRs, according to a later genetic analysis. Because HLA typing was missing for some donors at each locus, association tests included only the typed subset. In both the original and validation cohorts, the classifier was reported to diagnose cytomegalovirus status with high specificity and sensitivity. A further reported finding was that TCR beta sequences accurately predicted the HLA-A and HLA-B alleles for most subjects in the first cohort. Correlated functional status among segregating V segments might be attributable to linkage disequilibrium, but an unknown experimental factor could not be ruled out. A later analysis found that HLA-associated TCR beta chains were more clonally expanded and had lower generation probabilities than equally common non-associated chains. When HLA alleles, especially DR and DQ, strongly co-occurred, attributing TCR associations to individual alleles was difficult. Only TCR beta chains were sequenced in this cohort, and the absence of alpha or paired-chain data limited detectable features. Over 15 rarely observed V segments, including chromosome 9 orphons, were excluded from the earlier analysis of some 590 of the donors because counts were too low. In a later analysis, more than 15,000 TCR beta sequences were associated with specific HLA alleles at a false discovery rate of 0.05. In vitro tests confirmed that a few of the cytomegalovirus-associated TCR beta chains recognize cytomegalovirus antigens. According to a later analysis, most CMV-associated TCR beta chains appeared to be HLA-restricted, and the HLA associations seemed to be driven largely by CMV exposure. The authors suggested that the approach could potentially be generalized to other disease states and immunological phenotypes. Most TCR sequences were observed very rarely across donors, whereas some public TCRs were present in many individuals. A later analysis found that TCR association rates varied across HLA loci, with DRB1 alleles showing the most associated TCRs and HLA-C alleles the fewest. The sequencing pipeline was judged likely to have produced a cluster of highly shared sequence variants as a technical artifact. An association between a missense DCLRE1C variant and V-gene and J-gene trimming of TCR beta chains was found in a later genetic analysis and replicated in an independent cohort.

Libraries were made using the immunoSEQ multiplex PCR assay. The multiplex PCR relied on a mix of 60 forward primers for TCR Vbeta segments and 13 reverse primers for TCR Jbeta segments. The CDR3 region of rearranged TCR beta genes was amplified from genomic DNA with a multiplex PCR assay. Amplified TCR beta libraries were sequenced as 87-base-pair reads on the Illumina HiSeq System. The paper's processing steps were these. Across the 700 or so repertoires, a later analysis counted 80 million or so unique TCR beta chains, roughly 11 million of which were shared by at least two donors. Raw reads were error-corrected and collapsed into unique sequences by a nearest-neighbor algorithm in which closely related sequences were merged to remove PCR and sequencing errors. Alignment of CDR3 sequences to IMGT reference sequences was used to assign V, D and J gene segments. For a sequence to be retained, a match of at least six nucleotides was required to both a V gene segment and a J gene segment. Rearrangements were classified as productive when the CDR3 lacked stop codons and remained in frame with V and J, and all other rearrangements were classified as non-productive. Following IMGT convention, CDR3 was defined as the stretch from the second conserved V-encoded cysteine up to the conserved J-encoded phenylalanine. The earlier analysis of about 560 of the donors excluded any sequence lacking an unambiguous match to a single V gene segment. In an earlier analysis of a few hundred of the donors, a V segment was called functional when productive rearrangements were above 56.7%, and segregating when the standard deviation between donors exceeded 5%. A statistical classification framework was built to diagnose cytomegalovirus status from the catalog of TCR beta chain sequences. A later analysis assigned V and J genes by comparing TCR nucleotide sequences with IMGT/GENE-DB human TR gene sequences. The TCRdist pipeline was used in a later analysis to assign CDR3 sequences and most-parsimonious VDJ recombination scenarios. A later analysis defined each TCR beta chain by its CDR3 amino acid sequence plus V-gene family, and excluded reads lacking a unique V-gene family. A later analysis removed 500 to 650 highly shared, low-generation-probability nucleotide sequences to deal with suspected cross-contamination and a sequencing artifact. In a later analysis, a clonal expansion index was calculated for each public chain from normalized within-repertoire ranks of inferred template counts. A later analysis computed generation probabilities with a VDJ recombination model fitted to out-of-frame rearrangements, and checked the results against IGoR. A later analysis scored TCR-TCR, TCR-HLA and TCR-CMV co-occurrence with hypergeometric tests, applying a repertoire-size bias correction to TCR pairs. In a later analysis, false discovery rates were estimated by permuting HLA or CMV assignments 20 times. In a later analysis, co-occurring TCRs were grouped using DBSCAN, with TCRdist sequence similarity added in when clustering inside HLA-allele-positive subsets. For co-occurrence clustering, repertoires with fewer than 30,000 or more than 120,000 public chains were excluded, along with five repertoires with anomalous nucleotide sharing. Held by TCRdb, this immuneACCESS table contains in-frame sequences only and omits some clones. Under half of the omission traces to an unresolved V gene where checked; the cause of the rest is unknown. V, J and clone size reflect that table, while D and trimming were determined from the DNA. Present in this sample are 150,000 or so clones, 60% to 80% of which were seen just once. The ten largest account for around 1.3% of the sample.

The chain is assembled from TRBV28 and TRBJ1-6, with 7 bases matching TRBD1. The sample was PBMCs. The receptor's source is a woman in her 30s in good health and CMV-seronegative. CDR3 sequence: CASTDRANSPLHF. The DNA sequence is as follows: TGTGCCAGCACAGACAGGGCGAATTCACCCCTCCACTTT.